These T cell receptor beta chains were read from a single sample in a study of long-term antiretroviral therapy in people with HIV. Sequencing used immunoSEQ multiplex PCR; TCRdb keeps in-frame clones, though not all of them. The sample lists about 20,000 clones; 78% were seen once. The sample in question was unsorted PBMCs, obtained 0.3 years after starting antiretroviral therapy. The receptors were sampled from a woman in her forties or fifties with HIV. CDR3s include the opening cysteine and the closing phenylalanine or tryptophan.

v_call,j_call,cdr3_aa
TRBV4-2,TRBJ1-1,CASSQDWGFGTEAFF
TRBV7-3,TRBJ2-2,CASSGGQGVTGELFF
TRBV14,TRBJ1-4,CASSLGRGGNEKLFF
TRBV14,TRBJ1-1,CASSQPGMTTEAFF
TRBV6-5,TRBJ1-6,CASSPRLQNSPLHF
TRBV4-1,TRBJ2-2,CASSPSSGGPTGELFF
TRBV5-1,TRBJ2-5,CASSLATSGDGETQYF
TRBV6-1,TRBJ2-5,CASSAVAGLQETQYF
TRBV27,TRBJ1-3,CASSVGVAGNTIYF
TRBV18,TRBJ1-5,CASSPERGGQPQHF
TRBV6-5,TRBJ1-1,CASSYRQGSAFF
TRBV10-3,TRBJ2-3,CAIKQGAETDTQYF
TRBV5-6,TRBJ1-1,CASSLGPGREAFF
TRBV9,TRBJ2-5,CASSVGRAGGETQYF
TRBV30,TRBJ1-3,CAWYARQGTGNTIYF